Presented here are 22 T cell receptor beta chains from one specimen sequenced in a study of T cells in Graves' hyperthyroidism and ophthalmopathy. Amplified TCR beta CDR3 regions derived from RNA transcripts. First-round RT-PCR of the TCR CDR3 relied on the HTBI primer set. TCRdb re-called the multiplex PCR reads with MiXCR, one entry per CDR3 protein. The table includes around 250,000 distinct CDR3 sequences, roughly 15% detected once. Sequencing was done on a sample of blood. Source of these receptors: a woman between 40 and 50 years old with Graves' hyperthyroidism that later progressed to Graves' ophthalmopathy.

This clonotype occurred many times. The chain is built from TRBV16 and TRBJ2-7; perhaps TRBD1 as D (6 bases). CDR1 and CDR2 (germline): KGHSY, FQNENV. The V and J ends lost 2 bases and 1 base respectively, with 12 bases between them. The CDR3 has 15 amino acids. Written as DNA, the CDR3 is TGTGCCAGCAGCCAAATACAGGACAGTTCCTACGAGCAGTACTTC. Its protein is CASSQIQDSSYEQYF.

This clonotype was counted at least ten times. This chain joins TRBV19 and TRBJ2-1; TRBD1 is a possible D gene (5 bases). Germline V gene lookup returns CDR1 LNHDA and CDR2 SQIVND (reference sequence). V lost 3 bases, J lost 9 bases, and 12 bases lay in between. The length of the CDR3 is 13 residues. CDR3 in DNA: TGTGCCAGTAGTATCTCGACAGTGGGTGAGCAGTTCTTC. This codes for CASSISTVGEQFF.

This clonotype has ten or more counts. This chain joins TRBV4-1 and TRBJ2-5, with 10 bases aligning to TRBD2. The CDR3 length is 16 residues. Germline values: CDR1 MGHRA, CDR2 YSYEKL. Trimming removed 0 bases from V and 3 bases from J; junction bases left unmatched: 4. The chain's CDR3 is CASSQDRTSGEETQYF. The CDR3 nucleotides are TGCGCCAGCAGCCAAGATCGGACTAGCGGTGAAGAGACCCAGTACTTC.

This clonotype was picked up a small number of times. At one end, the junction sequence differs from germline, possibly due to a read error. This chain uses TRBV18 with TRBJ2-1; D perhaps matches TRBD1 (6 bases). Germline values: CDR1 KGHSH, CDR2 LQKENI. This CDR3 is built from 15 residues. CDR3 nucleotide sequence: TGTGCCAGCTCACCCGACAGGACCCTCCAGGGTGAGCGGTTCTTC. It encodes CASSPDRTLQGERFF. Full variable domain (rest looked up from reference TRBV18 and TRBJ2-1): NAGVMQNPRHLVRRRGQEARLRCSPMKGHSHVYWYRQLPEEGLKFMVYLQKENIIDESGMPKERFSAEFPKEGPSILRIQQVVRGDSAAYFCASSPDRTLQGERFFGPGTRLTVL.

This clonotype has a count of ten or more. The chain recombines TRBV28 with TRBJ2-7, with D unresolved. Germline V CDR1 and CDR2: MDHEN, SYDVKM. The CDR3 length is 11 residues. Between the trimmed V and J ends, which lost 4 bases and 7 bases, there was a span of 8 bases. The CDR3 bases are TGTGCCAGCAGTTCCCCCGAAGAGCAGTACTTC. Translated, it gives CASSSPEEQYF.

About this clonotype: This CDR3 is missing its conserved last phenylalanine or tryptophan, likely due to a read error. V and J are TRBV20-1 and TRBJ2-2, with a tentative D call TRBD2 (6 bases). The CDR3 spans 16 residues. CDR1 is DFQATT and CDR2 is SNEGSKA in the germline V gene (reference sequence). V lost 0 bases, J lost 4 bases, and 15 bases lay in between. The CDR3 DNA is TGCAGTGCTAGAGATTATTCCAGAGCGGGCACCGGGGAGCTGTTTCTT. Amino acid sequence: CSARDYSRAGTGELFL.

The chain uses TRBV25-1 and TRBJ2-5; 9 positions agree with TRBD2. This CDR3 is 15 amino acids long. CDR1 MGHDK and CDR2 SYGVNS come from the germline V gene. V lost 7 bases and J lost 2; bases outside the gene matches: 8. The CDR3 nucleotides read TGTGCCAGCACGGCTAGCGGGATGGGACAAGAGACCCAGTACTTC. Translating gives CASTASGMGQETQYF.

This clonotype was recorded at least ten times. This chain links TRBV7-9 with TRBJ2-2; no clear D. V shed 2 bases and J shed 1 base, with 5 bases lying between them. Germline lookup yields CDR1 SEHNR and CDR2 FQNEAQ (reference sequence). This CDR3 has 14 residues. CDR3 DNA sequence: TGTGCCAGCAGCTTAATGTTGAACACCGGGGAGCTGTTTTTT. Its translation is CASSLMLNTGELFF.

This chain uses TRBV5-1 with TRBJ1-2; D is uncertain. With 4 bases removed from V and 0 bases from J, the gap between germline ends came to 10 bases. The CDR3 totals 14 residues. Germline loops: CDR1 SGHRS, CDR2 YFSETQ. The CDR3 spells CASSMDRANYGYTF. In DNA form, the CDR3 reads TGCGCCAGCAGCATGGACCGGGCTAACTATGGCTACACCTTC.

CDR3 bases: TGTGCCAGCAGCTCCCCCTCTACCCGGGAGGGGAACAATGAGCAGTTCTTC. Amino acid sequence: CASSSPSTREGNNEQFF. The chain combines TRBV7-9 with TRBJ2-1, with 8 bases aligning to TRBD2. The germline gives CDR1 SEHNR, CDR2 FQNEAQ (reference sequence). V dropped 4 bases and J dropped 5; count of bases not matched to a gene: 13. The length of the CDR3 is 17 residues.

This clonotype was observed at least ten times. The J gene is TRBJ2-5, the V gene TRBV27; tentatively, D is TRBD1 or TRBD2 (5 bases each). The CDR3 is 12 amino acids. The germline V gene encodes CDR1 MNHEY and CDR2 SMNVEV (reference sequence). The V and J ends lost 2 bases and 6 bases respectively, with 7 bases between them. The CDR3, as DNA: TGTGCCAGCAGTTTAGGGGGAAAGACCCAGTACTTC. It specifies CASSLGGKTQYF.

This clonotype was picked up many times. The genes are TRBV5-1 and TRBJ1-1, with D uncertain. The CDR3 runs to 14 residues. Trimming pared 0 bases from V and 8 bases from J, leaving 14 bases between. The germline V gene has CDR1 SGHRS and CDR2 YFSETQ. The CDR3, as DNA: TGCGCCAGCAGCTTGGGGACGGGATTGCTAGAAGCTTTCTTT. Residues: CASSLGTGLLEAFF.

Regarding this clonotype: At one boundary the junction diverges from the germline segment, which might be a read error. This rearrangement joins TRBV7-2 to TRBJ2-5; 15 bases are a match to TRBD2. Germline CDR1 SGHTA, CDR2 FQGNSA. This CDR3 has 16 residues. The CDR3 loop reads CASSKGLAGGQVTQYF. For the CDR3, the DNA is TGTGCCAGCAGCAAAGGACTAGCGGGAGGGCAAGTGACCCAGTACTTC.

At least ten counts were recorded for this clonotype. The rearrangement joins TRBV19 to TRBJ2-3, with unresolved D. In germline, CDR1 is LNHDA, CDR2 SQIVND (reference sequence). The CDR3 consists of 16 residues. Deletions cut 2 bases from V and 0 bases from J, with 12 bases between. CDR3 sequence (DNA): TGTGCCAGTAGTATAAGAGTGGCGGAGAGCACAGATACGCAGTATTTT. Translation: CASSIRVAESTDTQYF.

Ten or more counts support this clonotype. This chain joins TRBV3-1 and TRBJ2-5, with D possibly matching TRBD2 (5 bases). Germline values: CDR1 LGHDT, CDR2 YNNKEL (reference sequence). Trimming took 0 bases from V and 5 from J, leaving 16 bases between them. This CDR3 has 16 amino acids. CDR3 loop: CASSQEGIIGVETQYF. The CDR3 DNA reads TGTGCCAGCAGCCAAGAGGGCATCATCGGGGTCGAGACCCAGTACTTC.

This clonotype was seen repeatedly, ten times or more. The chain uses TRBV9 and TRBJ2-1; maybe TRBD2 (5 bases). Germline V CDR1 and CDR2: SGDLS, YYNGEE. The V end lost 2 bases, the J end lost 4 bases, and 10 bases lay between the germline ends. The CDR3 extends over 14 amino acids. The CDR3 sequence: CASSVGLIYNEQFF. The CDR3 DNA reads as TGTGCCAGCAGCGTCGGACTGATTTACAATGAGCAGTTCTTC.

This clonotype has ten or more counts. The chain couples TRBV11-1 to TRBJ1-1; TRBD1 matches 10 bases. V trimming: 0 bases; J trimming: 0 bases; junction bases outside the gene matches: 4. CDR1 SGHAT and CDR2 FQDESV come from the germline V gene (reference sequence). CDR3 length: 17 amino acids. The CDR3 DNA is TGTGCCAGCAGCTTAGCCAGACAGGGGGCGCTGAACACTGAAGCTTTCTTT. Its translation: CASSLARQGALNTEAFF.

This clonotype was observed at least ten times. The chain uses TRBV11-2 and TRBJ2-5; TRBD2 matches 12 bases. Germline CDR1 SGHAT, CDR2 FQNNGV. The CDR3 extends over 19 amino acids. V lost 4 bases to trimming and J lost 7 bases; unmatched junction nucleotides: 19. The DNA of the CDR3 is TGTGCCAGCAGCTACTCGACTAGCGGGGGAGGACGAGCTTTAGGGACCCAGTACTTC. As protein: CASSYSTSGGGRALGTQYF.

This clonotype has a count of ten or more. V is TRBV28 and J is TRBJ1-1; D call uncertain. The CDR3 runs 12 residues. Germline loops: CDR1 MDHEN, CDR2 SYDVKM. V lost 4 bases and J lost 4, with 7 bases in between. CDR3 bases: TGTGCCAGCAGTTCAGGAGCCACTGAAGCTTTCTTT. Translated: CASSSGATEAFF.

In its sample, this clonotype was seen once. Being one base from a much bigger clone, this may be a read error. The chain joins TRBV20-1 to TRBJ1-1; D unresolved. In germline, CDR1 is DFQATT, CDR2 SNEGSKA (reference sequence). CDR3 length equals 14 residues. DNA for the CDR3: TGCGGTGCTGCGGCTAAGTATCGTCTGGCTGAAGCTTTCTTT. Translated: CGAAAKYRLAEAFF.

This clonotype was seen many times. The V call is TRBV20-1, the J call TRBJ1-6, with a possible D match to TRBD1 (5 bases). Germline CDR1 reads DFQATT; CDR2 reads SNEGSKA (reference sequence). Trimming stripped 5 bases from V and 10 bases from J, with 15 bases between. CDR3 size: 13 residues. CDR3 nucleotide sequence: TGCAGTGCTCCGGGACGAAGTTGGTCACCCCTCCACTTT. This gives the protein CSAPGRSWSPLHF.

This clonotype was counted many times. A much larger clonotype is one base distant, so this may be a read error. This sequence joins TRBV2 and TRBJ1-1; 7 bases line up with TRBD1. V lost 6 bases and J lost 6; bases outside the gene matches: 13. The CDR3 runs to 15 residues. Germline CDR1 reads SNHLY; CDR2 reads FYNNEI. The CDR3 DNA reads TGTGCCAGCAGCCGTGGCCGAGGGGGCGTCGCTGAAGCTTTCTTT. It yields the protein CASSRGRGGVAEAFF.